This entry features one T cell receptor beta chain sequence. What it binds is unknown. The data stem from a study of cytomegalovirus exposure and HLA in healthy donors. PCR primers comprised 60 Vbeta and 13 Jbeta primers. Data came from immunoSEQ multiplex PCR; TCRdb stores just in-frame clones and leaves some out. This table holds about 160,000 clones, approximately 80% found once. The V gene lost 6 bases and the J gene lost 8 bases, with 22 bases spanning the gap. CDR1 and CDR2 from the germline V gene are MNHEY and SVGAGI. The CDR3 covers 15 residues. Study-wide findings and caveats: Fewer N-insertions (relative to the approximately 700-donor mean) were reportedly seen in an Asian-associated ancestry cluster in a later analysis. TRBV6-2, TRBV6-3 and some other V segments were excluded as indistinguishable. An analysis done earlier found most TCR beta V segments productive about 87% or about 30% of the time. In presence/absence analyses, roughly uniform sequencing depth across donors was assumed.

The specimen sequenced was PBMCs. The rearrangement links TRBV6-5 to TRBJ1-2; the D gene is possibly TRBD1 (5 bases). This clonotype originated in a man in his thirties or forties in good health and CMV-seronegative. CDR3 coding DNA: TGTGCCAGCAGCCAGGGAGGCGTCGGAGTTCGGGGCTACACCTTC. It codes for CASSQGGVGVRGYTF.